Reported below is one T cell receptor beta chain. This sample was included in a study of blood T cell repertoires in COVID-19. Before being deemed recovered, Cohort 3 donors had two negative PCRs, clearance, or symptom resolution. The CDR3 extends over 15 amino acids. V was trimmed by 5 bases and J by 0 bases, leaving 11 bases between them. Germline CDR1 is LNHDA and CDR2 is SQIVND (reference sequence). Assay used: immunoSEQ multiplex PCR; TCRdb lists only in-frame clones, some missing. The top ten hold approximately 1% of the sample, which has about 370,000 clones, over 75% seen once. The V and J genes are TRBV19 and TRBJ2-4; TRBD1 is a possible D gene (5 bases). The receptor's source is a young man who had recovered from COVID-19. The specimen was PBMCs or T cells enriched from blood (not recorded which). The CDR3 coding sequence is TGTGCCAGTAGTGAGCAGGGCCTAGCCAAAAACATTCAGTACTTC. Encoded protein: CASSEQGLAKNIQYF.